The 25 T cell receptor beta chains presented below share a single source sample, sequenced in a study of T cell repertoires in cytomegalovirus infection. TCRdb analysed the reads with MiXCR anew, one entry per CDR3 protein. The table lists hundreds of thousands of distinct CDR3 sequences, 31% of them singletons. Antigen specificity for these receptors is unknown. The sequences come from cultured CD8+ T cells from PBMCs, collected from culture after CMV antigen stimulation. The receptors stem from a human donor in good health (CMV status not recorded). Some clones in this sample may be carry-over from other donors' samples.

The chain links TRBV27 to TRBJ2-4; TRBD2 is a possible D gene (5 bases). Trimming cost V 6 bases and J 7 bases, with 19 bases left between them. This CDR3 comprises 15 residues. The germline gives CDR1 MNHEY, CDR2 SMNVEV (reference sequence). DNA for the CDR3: TGTGCCAGCAGCTTTCGGCGGCGGGTAGATAACATTCAGTACTTC. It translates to CASSFRRRVDNIQYF.

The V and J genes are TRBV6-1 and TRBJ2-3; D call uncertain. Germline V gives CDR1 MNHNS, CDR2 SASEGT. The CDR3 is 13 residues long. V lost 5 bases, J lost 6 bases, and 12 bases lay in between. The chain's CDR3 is CASSPSVVDTQYF. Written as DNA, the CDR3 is TGTGCCAGCAGTCCCAGTGTGGTTGATACGCAGTATTTT.

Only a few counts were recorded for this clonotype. This chain's CDR3 is CASSYSTGAGNTEAFF. The CDR3 nucleotides read TGTGCCAGCAGTTACTCGACGGGGGCGGGGAACACTGAAGCTTTCTTT. V usage is TRBV6-5 and J usage is TRBJ1-1, with TRBD1 as a possible D gene (6 bases). CDR3 size: 16 residues. V was shortened by 0 bases and J by 1 base, with 12 bases between the two germline ends. Germline-derived CDR1 and CDR2 are MNHEY and SVGAGI.

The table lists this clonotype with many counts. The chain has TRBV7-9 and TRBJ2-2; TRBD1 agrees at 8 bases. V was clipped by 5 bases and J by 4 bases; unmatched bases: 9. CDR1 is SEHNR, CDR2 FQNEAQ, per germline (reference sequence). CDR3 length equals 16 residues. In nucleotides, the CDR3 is TGTGCCAGCAGCCAAGCCCGGACAGGGAGCACCGGGGAGCTGTTTTTT. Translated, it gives CASSQARTGSTGELFF.

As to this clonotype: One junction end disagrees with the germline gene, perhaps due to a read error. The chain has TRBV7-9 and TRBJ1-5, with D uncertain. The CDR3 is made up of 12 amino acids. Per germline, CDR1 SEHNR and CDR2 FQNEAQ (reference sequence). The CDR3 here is CASSLGNQAQHF. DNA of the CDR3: TGTGCCAGCAGCTTAGGGAATCAGGCCCAGCATTTT.

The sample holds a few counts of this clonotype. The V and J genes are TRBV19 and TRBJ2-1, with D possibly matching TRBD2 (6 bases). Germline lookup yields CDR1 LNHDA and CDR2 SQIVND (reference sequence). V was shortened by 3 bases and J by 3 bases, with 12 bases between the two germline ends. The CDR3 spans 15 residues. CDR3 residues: CASSIIRGFYNEQFF. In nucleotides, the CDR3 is TGTGCCAGTAGTATTATTCGGGGGTTCTACAATGAGCAGTTCTTC.

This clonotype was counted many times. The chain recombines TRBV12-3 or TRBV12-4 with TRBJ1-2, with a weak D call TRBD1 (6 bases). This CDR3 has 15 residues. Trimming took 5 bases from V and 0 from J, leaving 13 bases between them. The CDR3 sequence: CASSGSGVSNYGYTF. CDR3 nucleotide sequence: TGTGCCAGCAGTGGGTCAGGGGTATCTAACTATGGCTACACCTTC.

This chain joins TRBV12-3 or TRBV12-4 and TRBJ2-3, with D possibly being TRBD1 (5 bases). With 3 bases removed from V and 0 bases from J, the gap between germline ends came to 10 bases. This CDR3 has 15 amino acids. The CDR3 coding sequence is TGTGCCAGCAGTTTTCGTGCAGGGAGCACAGATACGCAGTATTTT. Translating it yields CASSFRAGSTDTQYF.

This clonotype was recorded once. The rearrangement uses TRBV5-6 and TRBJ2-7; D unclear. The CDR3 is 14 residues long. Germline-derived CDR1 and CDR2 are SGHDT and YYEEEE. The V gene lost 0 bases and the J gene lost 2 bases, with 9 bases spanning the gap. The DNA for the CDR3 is TGTGCCAGCAGCTTGGGCGGCAGAGCCTACGAGCAGTACGTC. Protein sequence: CASSLGGRAYEQYV.

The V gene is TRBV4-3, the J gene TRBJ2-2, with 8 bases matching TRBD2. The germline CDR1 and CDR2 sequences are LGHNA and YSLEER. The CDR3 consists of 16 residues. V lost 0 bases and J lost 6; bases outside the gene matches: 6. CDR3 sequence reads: CASSQDSGGRPGELFF. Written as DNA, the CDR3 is TGCGCCAGCAGCCAAGATTCGGGGGGGCGTCCCGGGGAGCTGTTTTTT.

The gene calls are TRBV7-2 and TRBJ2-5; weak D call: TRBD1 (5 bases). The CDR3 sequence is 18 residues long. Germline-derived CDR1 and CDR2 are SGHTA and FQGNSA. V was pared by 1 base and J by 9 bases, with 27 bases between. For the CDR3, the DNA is TGTGCCAGCAGCTTAGGACAAAAAGGCTGGGTAGTCCAAGGGGCCCAGTACTTC. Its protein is CASSLGQKGWVVQGAQYF. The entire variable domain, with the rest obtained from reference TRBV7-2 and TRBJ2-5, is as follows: GAGVSQSPSNKVTEKGKDVELRCDPISGHTALYWYRQSLGQGLEFLIYFQGNSAPDKSGLPSDRFSAERTGGSVSTLTIQRTQQEDSAVYLCASSLGQKGWVVQGAQYFGPGTRLLVL.

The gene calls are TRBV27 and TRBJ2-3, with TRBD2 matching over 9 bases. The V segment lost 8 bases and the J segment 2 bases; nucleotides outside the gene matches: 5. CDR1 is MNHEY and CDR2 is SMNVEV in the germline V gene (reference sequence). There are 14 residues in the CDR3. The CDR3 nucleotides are TGTGCCAGCGGGATAGCGGGGGACACAGATACGCAGTATTTT. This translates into CASGIAGDTDTQYF.

The CDR3 region is CASSRSWTGEFTDTQYF. The DNA of the CDR3 is TGTGCCAGCAGCCGAAGCTGGACAGGGGAATTCACAGATACGCAGTATTTT. The chain joins TRBV3-1 to TRBJ2-3; 9 bases fit TRBD1. This CDR3 is 17 amino acids long. V lost 4 bases and J lost 2; bases outside the gene matches: 10. The germline V gene has CDR1 LGHDT and CDR2 YNNKEL (reference sequence).

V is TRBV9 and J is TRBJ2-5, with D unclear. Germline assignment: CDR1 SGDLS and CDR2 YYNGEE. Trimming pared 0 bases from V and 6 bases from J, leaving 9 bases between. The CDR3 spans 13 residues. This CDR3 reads CASSVGGKKTQYF. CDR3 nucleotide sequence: TGTGCCAGCAGCGTAGGGGGTAAGAAGACCCAGTACTTC.

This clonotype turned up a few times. The CDR3 DNA is TGCGCCAGCAGCCAAGATTGGAATAGCTTGGATGAGCAGTTCTTC. It yields the protein CASSQDWNSLDEQFF. The chain carries TRBV4-1 and TRBJ2-1; no definite D call. V gave up 0 bases and J gave up 8 bases, with 14 bases separating them. Germline CDR1 is MGHRA and CDR2 is YSYEKL. The CDR3 spans 15 residues.

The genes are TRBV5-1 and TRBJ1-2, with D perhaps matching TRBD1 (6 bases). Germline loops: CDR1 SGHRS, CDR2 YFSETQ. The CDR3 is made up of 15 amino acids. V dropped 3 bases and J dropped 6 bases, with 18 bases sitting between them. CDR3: CASSSGTRGDNGYTF. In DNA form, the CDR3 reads TGCGCCAGCAGCTCGGGGACAAGGGGCGACAATGGCTACACCTTC.

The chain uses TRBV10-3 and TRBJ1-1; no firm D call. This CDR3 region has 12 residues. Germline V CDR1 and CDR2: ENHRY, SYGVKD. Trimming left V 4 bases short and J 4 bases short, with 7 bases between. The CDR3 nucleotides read TGTGCCATCAGTGTCGGCAGCACTGAAGCTTTCTTT. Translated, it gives CAISVGSTEAFF.

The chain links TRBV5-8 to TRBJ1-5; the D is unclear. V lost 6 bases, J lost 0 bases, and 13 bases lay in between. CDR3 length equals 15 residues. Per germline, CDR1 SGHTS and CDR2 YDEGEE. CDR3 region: CASTFQIYSNQPQHF. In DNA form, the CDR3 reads TGTGCCAGCACCTTCCAAATCTATAGCAATCAGCCCCAGCATTTT.

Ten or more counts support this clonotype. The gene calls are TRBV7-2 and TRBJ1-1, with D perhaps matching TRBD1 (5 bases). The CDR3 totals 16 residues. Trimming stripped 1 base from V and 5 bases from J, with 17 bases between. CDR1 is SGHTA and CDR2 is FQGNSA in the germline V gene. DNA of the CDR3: TGTGCCAGCAGCTTAGTGTGGAGAACTAGGGGTACTGAAGCTTTCTTT. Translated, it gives CASSLVWRTRGTEAFF.

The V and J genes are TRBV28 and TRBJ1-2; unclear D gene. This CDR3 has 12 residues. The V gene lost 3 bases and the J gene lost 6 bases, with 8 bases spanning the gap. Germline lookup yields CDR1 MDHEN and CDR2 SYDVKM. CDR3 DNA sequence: TGTGCCAGCAGTTTGCCCCTGGATGGCTACACCTTC. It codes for CASSLPLDGYTF.

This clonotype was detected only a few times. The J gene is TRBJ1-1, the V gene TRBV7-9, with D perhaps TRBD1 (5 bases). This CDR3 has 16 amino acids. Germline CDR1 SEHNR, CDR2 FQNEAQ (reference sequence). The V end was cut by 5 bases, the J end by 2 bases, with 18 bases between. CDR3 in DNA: TGTGCCAGCAGCCCCTGGGGACCAGCCCACAACACTGAAGCTTTCTTT. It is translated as CASSPWGPAHNTEAFF.

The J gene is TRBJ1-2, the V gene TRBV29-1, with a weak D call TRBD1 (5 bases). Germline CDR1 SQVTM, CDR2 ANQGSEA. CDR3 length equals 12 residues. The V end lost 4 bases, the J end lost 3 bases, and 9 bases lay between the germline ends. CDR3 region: CSVVWGYYGYTF. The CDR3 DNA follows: TGCAGCGTTGTCTGGGGCTACTATGGCTACACCTTC.

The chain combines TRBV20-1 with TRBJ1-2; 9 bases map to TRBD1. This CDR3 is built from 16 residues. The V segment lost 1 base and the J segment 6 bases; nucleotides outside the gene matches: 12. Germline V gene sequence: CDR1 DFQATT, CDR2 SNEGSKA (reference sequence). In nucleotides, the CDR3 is TGCAGTGCTAGAGTCCGAACCGGGACAGGGTATCATGGCTACACCTTC. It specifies CSARVRTGTGYHGYTF.

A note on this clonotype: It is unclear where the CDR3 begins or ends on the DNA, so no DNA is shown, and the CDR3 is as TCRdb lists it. The chain's CDR3 is CASSNGTGKYYGYTFGYTF. V usage is TRBV6-2 or TRBV6-3 and J usage is TRBJ1-2; the D call in the table, TRBD1, was not verified against the DNA. The CDR3 has 19 residues if both end residues are counted. Germline assignment: CDR1 MNHEY and CDR2 SVGEGT.

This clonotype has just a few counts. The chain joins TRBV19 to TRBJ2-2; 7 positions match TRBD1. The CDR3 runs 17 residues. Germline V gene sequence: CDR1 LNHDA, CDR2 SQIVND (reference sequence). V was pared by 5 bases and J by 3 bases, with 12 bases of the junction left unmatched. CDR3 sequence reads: CASSPNHRGWDTGELFF. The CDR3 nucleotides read TGTGCCAGTAGTCCTAACCACAGGGGTTGGGACACCGGGGAGCTGTTTTTT.